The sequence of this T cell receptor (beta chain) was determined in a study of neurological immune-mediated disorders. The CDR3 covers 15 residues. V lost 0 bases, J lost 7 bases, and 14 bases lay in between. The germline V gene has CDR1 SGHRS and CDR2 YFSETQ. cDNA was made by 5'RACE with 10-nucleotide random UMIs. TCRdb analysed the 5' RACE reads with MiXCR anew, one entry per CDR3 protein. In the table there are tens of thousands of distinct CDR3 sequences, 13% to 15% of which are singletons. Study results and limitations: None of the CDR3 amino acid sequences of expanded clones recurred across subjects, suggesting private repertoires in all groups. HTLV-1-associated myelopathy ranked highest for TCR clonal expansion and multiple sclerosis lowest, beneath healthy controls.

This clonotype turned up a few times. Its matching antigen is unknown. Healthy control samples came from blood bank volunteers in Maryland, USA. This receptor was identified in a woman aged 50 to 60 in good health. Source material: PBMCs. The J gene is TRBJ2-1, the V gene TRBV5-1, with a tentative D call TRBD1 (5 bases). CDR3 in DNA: TGCGCCAGCAGCTTGGTATCAGGGATAAAGAATGAGCAGTTCTTC. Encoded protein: CASSLVSGIKNEQFF.